The 8 T cell receptor beta chains given below trace back to one sample, sequenced in a study of T cell repertoires in cytomegalovirus infection. TCRdb re-called the reads through MiXCR, storing one row per CDR3 protein. The sample includes about 60,000 distinct CDR3 sequences, around a fifth seen only once; the top ten take around 64%. Their specific antigens are unknown. The sample was CD8+ T cells from cultured PBMCs, taken from culture after CMV antigen stimulation. Receptor source: a human donor in good health (CMV status not recorded). Some clones in this sample may be carry-over from other donors' samples.

This sequence joins TRBV19 and TRBJ2-1; D call uncertain. From germline, CDR1 is LNHDA and CDR2 SQIVND (reference sequence). The CDR3 has 10 amino acids. The V gene lost 3 bases and the J gene lost 9 bases, with 3 bases spanning the gap. The CDR3, as DNA: TGTGCCAGTAGTATGGGTGAGCAGTTCTTC. Translated, it gives CASSMGEQFF.

This clonotype has just a few counts. The chain carries TRBV4-1 and TRBJ2-1; the match to TRBD1 covers 9 bases. The CDR3 spans 15 residues. From germline, CDR1 is MGHRA and CDR2 YSYEKL. After removal of 3 bases from V and 1 base from J, the junction contained 1 base not matched to a gene. The CDR3 region has the DNA TGCGCCAGCAGCCAGACAGGGGGGTCCTACAATGAGCAGTTCTTC. Translating it yields CASSQTGGSYNEQFF.

The chain combines TRBV19 with TRBJ2-5, with TRBD1 matching 8 bases. Looked up from germline, CDR1 is LNHDA and CDR2 is SQIVND (reference sequence). J gave up 6 bases and V 5 bases, and 14 bases lay outside the gene matches. This CDR3 region has 16 residues. The CDR3 nucleotides are TGTGCCAGTAGTCCAGGGGTGAGACAGGGGAGAAAGACCCAGTACTTC. It specifies CASSPGVRQGRKTQYF.

The V call is TRBV5-6, the J call TRBJ1-5; 7 positions agree with TRBD1. After removal of 4 bases from V and 2 bases from J, the junction contained 6 bases not matched to a gene. Germline CDR1 and CDR2: SGHDT and YYEEEE. CDR3 length equals 15 residues. The CDR3 region is CASSEWTGGNQPQHF. The CDR3 coding sequence is TGTGCCAGCAGCGAATGGACAGGAGGCAATCAGCCCCAGCATTTT.

The rearrangement joins TRBV7-6 to TRBJ2-1; 11 bases agree with TRBD2. The CDR3 has 15 amino acids. J lost 4 bases, V lost 5 bases, and 4 bases had no gene match. Per germline, CDR1 SGHVS and CDR2 FNYEAQ. CDR3: CASSPGLAEYNEQFF. The CDR3 nucleotides are TGTGCCAGCAGCCCGGGACTAGCGGAATACAATGAGCAGTTCTTC. The whole variable domain, filled in from reference TRBV7-6 and TRBJ2-1, reads GAGVSQSPRYKVTKRGQDVALRCDPISGHVSLYWYRQALGQGPEFLTYFNYEAQQDKSGLPNDRFSAERPEGSISTLTIQRTEQRDSAMYRCASSPGLAEYNEQFFGPGTRLTVL.

In its sample, this clonotype was seen a few times. The gene calls are TRBV3-1 and TRBJ1-4, with D perhaps matching TRBD1 (5 bases). Germline loops: CDR1 LGHDT, CDR2 YNNKEL (reference sequence). The CDR3 consists of 13 residues. Trimming pared 3 bases from V and 8 bases from J, leaving 10 bases between. CDR3 in DNA: TGTGCCAGCAGCCAGGCCCAGGGCGAAAAACTGTTTTTT. The encoded protein is CASSQAQGEKLFF.

The chain joins TRBV20-1 to TRBJ1-4; D is undetermined. The V gene lost 3 bases and the J gene lost 6 bases, with 11 bases spanning the gap. This CDR3 spans 13 amino acids. Germline V gene data show CDR1 as DFQATT and CDR2 as SNEGSKA (reference sequence). CDR3 residues: CSARGGFDEKLFF. The CDR3 bases are TGCAGTGCTAGGGGTGGGTTTGATGAAAAACTGTTTTTT.

The chain employs TRBV6-2 or TRBV6-3 and TRBJ2-2; perhaps TRBD2 as D (5 bases). Per germline, CDR1 MNHEY and CDR2 SVGEGT. V lost 7 bases and J lost 1, with 16 bases in between. The length of the CDR3 is 16 residues. The CDR3 sequence: CASIPGPGLNTGELFF. The CDR3, as DNA: TGTGCCAGCATCCCCGGGCCAGGACTGAACACCGGGGAGCTGTTTTTT.